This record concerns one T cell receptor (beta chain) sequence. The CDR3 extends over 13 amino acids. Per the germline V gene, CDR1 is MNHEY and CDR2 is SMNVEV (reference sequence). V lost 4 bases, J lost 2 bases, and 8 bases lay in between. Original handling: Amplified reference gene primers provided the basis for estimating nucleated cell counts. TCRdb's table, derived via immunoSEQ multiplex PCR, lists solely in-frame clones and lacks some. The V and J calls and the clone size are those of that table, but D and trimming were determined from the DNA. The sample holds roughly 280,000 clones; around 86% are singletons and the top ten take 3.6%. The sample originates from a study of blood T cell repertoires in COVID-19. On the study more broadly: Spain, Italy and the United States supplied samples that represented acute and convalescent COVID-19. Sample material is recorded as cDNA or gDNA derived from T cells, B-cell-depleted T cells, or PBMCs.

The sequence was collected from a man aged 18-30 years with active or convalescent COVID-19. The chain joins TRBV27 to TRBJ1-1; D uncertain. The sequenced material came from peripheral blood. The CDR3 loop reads CASSSTANTEAFF. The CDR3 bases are TGTGCCAGCAGTTCGACTGCTAACACTGAAGCTTTCTTT.